The 30 T cell receptor beta chains below were found in one sample sequenced in a study of identical twins. TCRdb called the 5' RACE reads again in MiXCR, with one record for every CDR3 protein. The sample carries fewer than 500,000 distinct CDR3 sequences, more than 13% recorded once. The data were also submitted as part of a second study, on yellow fever vaccine responses in identical twins.

Material for sequencing was CD4+ T cells sorted from blood. All receptors come from a woman under 30 in good health.

This rearrangement joins TRBV6-2 or TRBV6-3 to TRBJ2-1; 8 bases match TRBD2. This CDR3 has 16 amino acids. Unmatched junction bases numbered 13, after V lost 4 bases and J lost 8 bases. The germline gives CDR1 MNHEY, CDR2 SVGEGT. In DNA, the CDR3 is TGTGCCAGCAGTTCCCCAGGGTCCAGCGGGAGTTATGAGCAGTTCTTC. Its translation: CASSSPGSSGSYEQFF.

The rearrangement uses TRBV20-1 and TRBJ2-4, with no clear D. The CDR3 is 12 amino acids. CDR1 DFQATT and CDR2 SNEGSKA come from the germline V gene (reference sequence). The CDR3 loop reads CDTRLAKNIQYF. CDR3 nucleotides: TGCGACACGAGGTTGGCCAAAAACATTCAGTACTTC.

This clonotype was observed a handful of times. V usage is TRBV5-1 and J usage is TRBJ1-1; TRBD1 might be the D (5 bases). Germline V gives CDR1 SGHRS, CDR2 YFSETQ. The CDR3 contains 15 residues. Trimming took off 4 bases at V and 4 bases at J, with 17 bases between the two ends. In DNA form, the CDR3 reads TGCGCCAGCAGCGGCCTATCGGGGCGAAGCACTGAAGCTTTCTTT. Its translation is CASSGLSGRSTEAFF.

This chain uses TRBV27 with TRBJ2-1; no firm D call. The CDR3 totals 15 residues. Germline CDR1 and CDR2: MNHEY and SMNVEV (reference sequence). The ends were cut back, 3 bases at V and 6 bases at J, with 15 bases in the middle. Written as DNA, the CDR3 is TGTGCCAGCAGTTTCCTCCCGCTTTGGGGCAATGAGCAGTTCTTC. Translated: CASSFLPLWGNEQFF.

The V and J genes are TRBV29-1 and TRBJ2-7; 11 nucleotides line up with TRBD1. V dropped 7 bases and J dropped 3; count of bases not matched to a gene: 8. Looked up from germline, CDR1 is SQVTM and CDR2 is ANQGSEA. The CDR3 is 14 residues long. CDR3 DNA sequence: TGCAGCGCCGGGACAGGGGGTTCCAACTACGAGCAGTACTTC. Translated: CSAGTGGSNYEQYF.

The chain recombines TRBV20-1 with TRBJ2-3; the match to TRBD1 covers 12 bases. The trim removed 4 bases at V and 3 bases at J, leaving 11 bases unmatched. This CDR3 is 17 amino acids long. Germline V gene data show CDR1 as DFQATT and CDR2 as SNEGSKA (reference sequence). This chain's CDR3 is CSATGTGGDMFTDTQYF. The CDR3 nucleotides are TGCAGTGCTACGGGGACAGGGGGCGATATGTTTACAGATACGCAGTATTTT.

Only a few counts were recorded for this clonotype. The rearrangement links TRBV7-9 to TRBJ2-2; unclear D gene. Trimming stripped 4 bases from V and 5 bases from J, with 11 bases between. Germline loops: CDR1 SEHNR, CDR2 FQNEAQ (reference sequence). This CDR3 spans 14 amino acids. The CDR3 DNA sequence: TGTGCCAGCAGCTCACTTCTAGAAACCGGGGAGCTGTTTTTT. Translated, it gives CASSSLLETGELFF.

There are many counts of this clonotype. This chain connects TRBV6-2 or TRBV6-3 to TRBJ2-1; 8 nucleotides line up with TRBD2. Germline V gives CDR1 MNHEY, CDR2 SVGEGT. The trim removed 6 bases at V and 6 bases at J, leaving 4 bases unmatched. This CDR3 is built from 13 residues. The CDR3 DNA reads TGTGCCAGCAGCACCGGACTAGCCAATGAGCAGTTCTTC. Its translation is CASSTGLANEQFF.

This clonotype was found many times. The chain has TRBV28 and TRBJ2-7, with 12 bases lining up with TRBD1. Trimming took 6 bases from V and 6 from J; bases not matched to a gene: 9. The CDR3 covers 15 residues. CDR1 and CDR2 from the germline V gene are MDHEN and SYDVKM. The chain's CDR3 is CASSLPGTGGIEQYF. In nucleotides, the CDR3 is TGTGCCAGCAGCCTCCCCGGGACAGGGGGCATCGAGCAGTACTTC.

This sequence joins TRBV7-9 and TRBJ2-3, with D possibly TRBD1 on 5 matching bases. V lost 1 base, J lost 0 bases, and 11 bases lay in between. From germline, CDR1 is SEHNR and CDR2 FQNEAQ (reference sequence). This CDR3 has 16 amino acids. The CDR3 DNA reads TGTGCCAGCAGCTTAGAGGGGAAAACTAGCACAGATACGCAGTATTTT. Protein sequence: CASSLEGKTSTDTQYF.

This clonotype was recorded a few times. The chain's CDR3 is CASSPAKGSPSSLDEQFF. The CDR3 nucleotides are TGTGCCAGCTCACCCGCCAAGGGGAGTCCCTCAAGTCTGGATGAGCAGTTCTTC. This chain links TRBV18 with TRBJ2-1, with D perhaps matching TRBD1 or TRBD2 (5 bases each). Per germline, CDR1 KGHSH and CDR2 LQKENI. CDR3 length: 18 residues. Trimming removed 3 bases at V and 8 bases at J, with 26 bases between. The full variable domain, rest sourced from reference TRBV18 and TRBJ2-1, is NAGVMQNPRHLVRRRGQEARLRCSPMKGHSHVYWYRQLPEEGLKFMVYLQKENIIDESGMPKERFSAEFPKEGPSILRIQQVVRGDSAAYFCASSPAKGSPSSLDEQFFGPGTRLTVL.

This clonotype was found a few times. The V call is TRBV14, the J call TRBJ2-5; weak D call: TRBD2 (6 bases). CDR1 is SGHDN and CDR2 is FVKESK in the germline V gene. Trimming took off 0 bases at V and 7 bases at J, with 9 bases between the two ends. This CDR3 region has 13 residues. The CDR3 sequence: CASSQDRRGTQYF. CDR3 bases: TGTGCCAGCAGCCAAGACAGGAGGGGGACCCAGTACTTC. Looking up the rest from reference TRBV14 and TRBJ2-5 gives the full variable domain: EAGVTQFPSHSVIEKGQTVTLRCDPISGHDNLYWYRRVMGKEIKFLLHFVKESKQDESGMPNNRFLAERTGGTYSTLKVQPAELEDSGVYFCASSQDRRGTQYFGPGTRLLVL.

This clonotype was observed a few times. The chain combines TRBV20-1 with TRBJ1-5; maybe TRBD1 (6 bases). CDR3 length: 17 residues. Trimming took 2 bases from V and 2 from J, leaving 19 bases between them. Germline CDR1 is DFQATT and CDR2 is SNEGSKA (reference sequence). The CDR3 reads CSARKGTSPMGNQPQHF. In DNA, the CDR3 is TGCAGTGCTAGAAAGGGGACATCCCCAATGGGCAATCAGCCCCAGCATTTT.

This clonotype was seen a handful of times. The rearrangement joins TRBV5-1 to TRBJ1-5; D is unresolved. The CDR3 sequence is 13 residues long. CDR1 and CDR2 from the germline V gene are SGHRS and YFSETQ. The V end lost 2 bases, the J end lost 4 bases, and 7 bases lay between the germline ends. CDR3 nucleotide sequence: TGCGCCAGCAGCTTTACCGGTAATCAGCCCCAGCATTTT. This encodes CASSFTGNQPQHF.

This clonotype was recorded at least ten times. The rearrangement uses TRBV3-1 and TRBJ2-1; D may be TRBD1 or TRBD2 (5 bases each). The CDR3 is 18 residues long. Trimming removed 1 base at V and 0 bases at J, with 16 bases between. Germline values: CDR1 LGHDT, CDR2 YNNKEL (reference sequence). The CDR3 region has the DNA TGTGCCAGCAGCCAAGTGGGGACGGGTTGGAGCTCCTACAATGAGCAGTTCTTC. Residues: CASSQVGTGWSSYNEQFF.

This chain connects TRBV3-1 to TRBJ2-5; no clear D gene. Germline V lookup: CDR1 LGHDT, CDR2 YNNKEL (reference sequence). The CDR3 length is 11 residues. With 10 bases removed from V and 4 bases from J, the gap between germline ends came to 10 bases. CDR3 nucleotides: TGTGCCATCCGCGAAGGAGAGACCCAGTACTTC. Translated: CAIREGETQYF.

This clonotype has more than one count but fewer than ten. The CDR3 coding sequence is TGTGCCAGCTCATCATCCCAGGGTTGGGGCACTGAAGCTTTCTTT. The encoded protein is CASSSSQGWGTEAFF. V and J are TRBV18 and TRBJ1-1; D is perhaps TRBD1 (5 bases). Germline lookup yields CDR1 KGHSH and CDR2 LQKENI. V was shortened by 5 bases and J by 4 bases, with 17 bases between the two germline ends. CDR3 length equals 15 residues.

The chain has TRBV5-1 and TRBJ2-1; no reliable D call. Looked up from germline, CDR1 is SGHRS and CDR2 is YFSETQ. Trimming left V 7 bases short and J 9 bases short, with 14 bases between. The CDR3 covers 12 residues. CDR3 DNA: TGCGCCAGCGGTATGGCAGCCGGTGAGCAGTTCTTC. As protein: CASGMAAGEQFF.

Only a few counts were recorded for this clonotype. The gene calls are TRBV2 and TRBJ2-5; 11 positions match TRBD1. The germline gives CDR1 SNHLY, CDR2 FYNNEI. The CDR3 contains 14 residues. Germline trimming cut 7 bases from V and 6 bases from J; bases unmatched to any gene: 7. CDR3 DNA sequence: TGTGCCAGCACTACGGACAGGGGGCACCAGACCCAGTACTTC. This codes for CASTTDRGHQTQYF.

The chain recombines TRBV11-2 with TRBJ2-3; a possible D gene is TRBD1 (5 bases). V gave up 5 bases and J gave up 7 bases, with 16 bases separating them. The CDR3 extends over 14 amino acids. Per germline, CDR1 SGHAT and CDR2 FQNNGV. The CDR3 DNA is TGTGCCAGCAGCCTAGTGCAGGGTAGGAATACGCAGTATTTT. It yields the protein CASSLVQGRNTQYF.

This clonotype has a count of ten or more. V gene TRBV29-1 combines with J gene TRBJ2-1; 9 positions match TRBD2. This CDR3 spans 15 amino acids. Germline V gene sequence: CDR1 SQVTM, CDR2 ANQGSEA. The ends lost 5 bases at V and 5 bases at J; junction bases unmatched: 10. The CDR3 reads CSVQGRPSGDNEQFF. CDR3 in DNA: TGCAGCGTTCAGGGAAGACCTAGCGGGGACAATGAGCAGTTCTTC.

The rearrangement links TRBV29-1 to TRBJ1-2, with 10 bases aligning to TRBD1. The trim removed 4 bases at V and 5 bases at J, leaving 4 bases unmatched. The germline CDR1 and CDR2 sequences are SQVTM and ANQGSEA. This CDR3 comprises 13 residues. Written as DNA, the CDR3 is TGCAGCGTTGTGGGACAGGGGTTGTATGGCTACACCTTC. Its translation: CSVVGQGLYGYTF.

Many counts were recorded for this clonotype. The rearrangement uses TRBV6-4 and TRBJ2-3, with 7 nucleotides matching TRBD1. Germline V gene sequence: CDR1 MRHNA, CDR2 SNTAGT. V gave up 5 bases and J gave up 4 bases; unmatched junction bases: 3. The length of the CDR3 is 13 residues. CDR3 nucleotide sequence: TGTGCCAGCAGTCGACAGGGATCAGATACGCAGTATTTT. Translating it yields CASSRQGSDTQYF.

This clonotype was counted at least ten times. The J gene is TRBJ2-1, the V gene TRBV2, with 7 bases lining up with TRBD1. The CDR3 runs to 13 residues. The germline gives CDR1 SNHLY, CDR2 FYNNEI. J lost 8 bases, V lost 4 bases, and 5 bases had no gene match. Here the CDR3 reads CASSVDRVDEQFF. CDR3 nucleotides: TGTGCCAGCAGTGTTGACAGGGTGGATGAGCAGTTCTTC.

This clonotype has a handful of counts. The V call is TRBV5-1, the J call TRBJ2-1; D is perhaps TRBD1 (6 bases). Germline CDR1 reads SGHRS; CDR2 reads YFSETQ. V shed 0 bases and J shed 3 bases, with 16 bases lying between them. This CDR3 spans 17 amino acids. Here the CDR3 DNA reads TGCGCCAGCAGCTTGGCCGTGCGGCAGGGGAACTACAATGAGCAGTTCTTC. Residues: CASSLAVRQGNYNEQFF.

This clonotype was seen at least ten times. The rearrangement links TRBV7-8 to TRBJ2-2; D not certain. Germline assignment: CDR1 SGHVS and CDR2 FQNEAQ. This CDR3 comprises 14 residues. V lost 2 bases, J lost 4 bases, and 8 bases lay in between. The CDR3 region is CASSLLLSTGELFF. CDR3 nucleotide sequence: TGTGCCAGCAGCTTATTACTCAGCACCGGGGAGCTGTTTTTT.

This rearrangement joins TRBV19 to TRBJ2-7; D may be TRBD1 (7 bases). The CDR3 spans 15 residues. The germline CDR1 and CDR2 sequences are LNHDA and SQIVND (reference sequence). The V gene lost 3 bases and the J gene lost 0 bases, with 12 bases spanning the gap. CDR3 sequence reads: CASSIGGGDSYEQYF. In DNA form, the CDR3 reads TGTGCCAGTAGTATCGGAGGGGGCGACTCCTACGAGCAGTACTTC.

This clonotype was seen more than once but under ten times. The CDR3: CASRSGQGTYEQYF. DNA of the CDR3: TGTGCCAGCAGGAGCGGACAGGGGACTTACGAGCAGTACTTC. This chain uses TRBV6-1 with TRBJ2-7, with 9 bases that match TRBD1. Germline V gene data show CDR1 as MNHNS and CDR2 as SASEGT. This CDR3 contains 14 residues. The ends lost 6 bases at V and 4 bases at J; junction bases unmatched: 7.

This sequence joins TRBV7-2 and TRBJ2-3; D remains ambiguous. The V gene's germline CDR1 is SGHTA and CDR2 FQGNSA. Trimming took 4 bases from V and 11 from J, leaving 10 bases between them. The length of the CDR3 is 11 residues. The CDR3 bases are TGTGCCAGCAGCTCCCATTGGGGGCAGTATTTT. Amino acids: CASSSHWGQYF.

This clonotype turned up a few times. CDR3 sequence reads: CASSLEAGNSPLHF. In DNA, the CDR3 is TGTGCCAGCAGCTTAGAGGCAGGGAATTCACCCCTCCACTTT. The chain links TRBV7-9 to TRBJ1-6, with TRBD1 as a possible D gene (5 bases). Trimming removed 1 base from V and 7 bases from J, with 8 bases in between. Germline values: CDR1 SEHNR, CDR2 FQNEAQ (reference sequence). The CDR3 runs 14 residues.